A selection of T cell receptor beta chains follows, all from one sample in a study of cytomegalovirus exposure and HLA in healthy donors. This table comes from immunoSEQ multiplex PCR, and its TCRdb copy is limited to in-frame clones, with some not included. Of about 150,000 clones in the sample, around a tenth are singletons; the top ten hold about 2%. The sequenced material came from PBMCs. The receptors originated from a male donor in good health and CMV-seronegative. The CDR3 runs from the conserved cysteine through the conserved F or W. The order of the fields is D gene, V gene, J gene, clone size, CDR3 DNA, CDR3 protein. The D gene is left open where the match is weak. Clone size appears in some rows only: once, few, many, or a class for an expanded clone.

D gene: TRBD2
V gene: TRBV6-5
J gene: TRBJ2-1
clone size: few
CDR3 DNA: TGTGCCAGCAGTCCAAGCGGGAGCACGTACAATGAGCAGTTCTTC
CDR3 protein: CASSPSGSTYNEQFF

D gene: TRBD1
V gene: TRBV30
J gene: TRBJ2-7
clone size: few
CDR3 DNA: TGTGCCTGGAGTGTACGAAAGGGCAGGGGGCGAAACGAGCAGTACTTC
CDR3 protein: CAWSVRKGRGRNEQYF

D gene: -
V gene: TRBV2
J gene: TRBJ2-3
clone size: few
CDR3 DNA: TGTGCCAGCAGTGACCCTACGGAGGCGAGCGGGCGGAACCCAGATACGCAGTATTTT
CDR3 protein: CASSDPTEASGRNPDTQYF

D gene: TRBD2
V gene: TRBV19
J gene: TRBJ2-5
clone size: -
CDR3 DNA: TGTGCCAGTAGTCCCCGGAGGACGGGGGGCCAAGAGACCCAGTACTTC
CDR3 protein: CASSPRRTGGQETQYF

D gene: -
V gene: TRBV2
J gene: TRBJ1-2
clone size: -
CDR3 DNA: TGTGCCAGCAGTCTGGGACTCCGAGGGAACTATGGCTACACCTTC
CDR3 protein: CASSLGLRGNYGYTF

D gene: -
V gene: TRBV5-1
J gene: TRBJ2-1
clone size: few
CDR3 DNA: TGCGCCAGCAGCTTCCTGCCAGGGCCCAATGAGCAGTTCTTC
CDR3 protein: CASSFLPGPNEQFF

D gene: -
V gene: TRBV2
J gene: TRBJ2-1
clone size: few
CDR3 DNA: TGTGGAGGGAGGGGGACCGACAATGAGCAGTTCTTC
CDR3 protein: CGGRGTDNEQFF

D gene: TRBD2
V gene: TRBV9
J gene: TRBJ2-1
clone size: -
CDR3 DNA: TGTGCCAGCAGCGACGGACTAGCGGAGCAGTTCTTC
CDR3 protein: CASSDGLAEQFF

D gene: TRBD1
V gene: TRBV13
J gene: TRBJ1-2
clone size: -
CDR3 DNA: TGCGCCAGCACCCCCTCCCGGACAGGGGGCCGCTATGGCTACACCTTC
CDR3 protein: CASTPSRTGGRYGYTF

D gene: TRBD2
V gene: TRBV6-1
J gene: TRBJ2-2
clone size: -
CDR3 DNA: TGTGGGACTAGCCCGGTGAACACCGGGGAGCTGTTTTTT
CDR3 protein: CGTSPVNTGELFF

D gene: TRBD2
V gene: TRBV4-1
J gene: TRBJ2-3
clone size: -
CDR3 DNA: TGCGCCAGCAACCCTCATAGCGGGGGGGCGGATACGCAGTATTTT
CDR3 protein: CASNPHSGGADTQYF

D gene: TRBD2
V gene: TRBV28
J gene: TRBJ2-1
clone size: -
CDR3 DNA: TGTGCCAGCATCTTAGCGGGCAGCTCCTACAATGAGCAGTTCTTC
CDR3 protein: CASILAGSSYNEQFF

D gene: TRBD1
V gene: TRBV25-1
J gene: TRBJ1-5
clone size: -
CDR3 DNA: TGTGCCAGCAGTGACACAGGGGAAGGCGATCAGCCCCAGCATTTT
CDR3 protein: CASSDTGEGDQPQHF

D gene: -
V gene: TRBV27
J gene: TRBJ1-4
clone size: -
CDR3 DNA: TGTGCCAGCAGAGACAGACGGCAGGGATTTAATGAAAAACTGTTTTTT
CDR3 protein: CASRDRRQGFNEKLFF

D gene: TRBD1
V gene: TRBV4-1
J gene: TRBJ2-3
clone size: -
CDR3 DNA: TGCGCCAGCAGCCTTATGGGGACAGGGGCAGCAGATACGCAGTATTTT
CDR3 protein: CASSLMGTGAADTQYF

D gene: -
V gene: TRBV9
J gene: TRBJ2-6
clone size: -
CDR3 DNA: TGTGCCAGCAGCCCAGTTTATGGGGCCAACGTCCTGACTTTC
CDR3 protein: CASSPVYGANVLTF

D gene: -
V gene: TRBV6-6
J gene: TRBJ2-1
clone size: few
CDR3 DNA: TGTGCCAGCAGGGCGGGGAATAACAATGAGCAGTTCTTC
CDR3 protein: CASRAGNNNEQFF

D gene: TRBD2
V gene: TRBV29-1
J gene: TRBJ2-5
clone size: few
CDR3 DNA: TGCAGCGTTGCCTTGACTAGCGGGGGACAAGAGACCCAGTACTTC
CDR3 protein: CSVALTSGGQETQYF

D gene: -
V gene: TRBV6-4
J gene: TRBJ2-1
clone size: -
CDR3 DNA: TGTGCCAGCAGTGACTCGAACAGGGGGAGGGATGAGCAGTTCTTC
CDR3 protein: CASSDSNRGRDEQFF

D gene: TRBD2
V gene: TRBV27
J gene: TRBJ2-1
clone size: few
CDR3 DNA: TGTGCCAGCAGTTCCCGGACTAGCGGGGGGTGGTTCAATGAGCAGTTCTTC
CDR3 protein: CASSSRTSGGWFNEQFF

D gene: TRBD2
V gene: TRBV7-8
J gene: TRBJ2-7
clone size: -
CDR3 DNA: TGTGCCAGCAGCGCACTAGCGGAATACGAGCAGTACTTC
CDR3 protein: CASSALAEYEQYF

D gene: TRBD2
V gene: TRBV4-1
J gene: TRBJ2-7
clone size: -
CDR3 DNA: TGCGCCAGCAGCCAAGGGGACTACACATCCTACGAGCAGTACTTC
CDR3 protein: CASSQGDYTSYEQYF

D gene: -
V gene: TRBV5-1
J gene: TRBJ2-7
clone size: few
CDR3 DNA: TGCGCCAGCAGCTTGGCCGGGACTCCCGCCTACGAGCAGTACTTC
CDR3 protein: CASSLAGTPAYEQYF

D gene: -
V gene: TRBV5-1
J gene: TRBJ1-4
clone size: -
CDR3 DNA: TGCGCCAGCAGCTTGGGCCGGGATTACGAAAAACTGTTTTTT
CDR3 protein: CASSLGRDYEKLFF

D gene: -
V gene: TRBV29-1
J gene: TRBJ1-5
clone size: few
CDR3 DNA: TGCAGCGTTGGGCCGGCAGGGTCTGCTTATAGCAATCAGCCCCAGCATTTT
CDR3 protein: CSVGPAGSAYSNQPQHF

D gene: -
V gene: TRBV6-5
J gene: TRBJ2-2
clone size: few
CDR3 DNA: TGTGCCAGCCAGGGCACCGCGAACACCGGGGAGCTGTTTTTT
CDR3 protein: CASQGTANTGELFF

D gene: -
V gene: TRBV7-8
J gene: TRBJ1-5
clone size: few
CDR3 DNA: TGTGCCAGCAGCCTGGGCGGTTGGACAGGCAATCAGCCCCAGCATTTT
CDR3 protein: CASSLGGWTGNQPQHF

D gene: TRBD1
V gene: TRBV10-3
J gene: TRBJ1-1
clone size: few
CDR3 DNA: TGTGCCACTCTCAACAGGGGGGGAAACACTGAAGCTTTCTTT
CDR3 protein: CATLNRGGNTEAFF

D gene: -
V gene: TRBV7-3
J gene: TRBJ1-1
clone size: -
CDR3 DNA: TGTGCCAGCAGCTTAGGGGGAGGTCGGTACACTGAAGCTTTCTTT
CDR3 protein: CASSLGGGRYTEAFF

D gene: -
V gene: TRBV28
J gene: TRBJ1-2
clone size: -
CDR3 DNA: TGTGCCAGCAGAGGTCAGGGCAGGGTCGACTATGGCTACACCTTC
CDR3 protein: CASRGQGRVDYGYTF

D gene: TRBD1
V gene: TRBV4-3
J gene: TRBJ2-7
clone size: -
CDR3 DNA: TGCGCCAGCAGCCAAAACCCCGACAGGGAGTTACCCTACGAGCAGTACTTC
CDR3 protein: CASSQNPDRELPYEQYF